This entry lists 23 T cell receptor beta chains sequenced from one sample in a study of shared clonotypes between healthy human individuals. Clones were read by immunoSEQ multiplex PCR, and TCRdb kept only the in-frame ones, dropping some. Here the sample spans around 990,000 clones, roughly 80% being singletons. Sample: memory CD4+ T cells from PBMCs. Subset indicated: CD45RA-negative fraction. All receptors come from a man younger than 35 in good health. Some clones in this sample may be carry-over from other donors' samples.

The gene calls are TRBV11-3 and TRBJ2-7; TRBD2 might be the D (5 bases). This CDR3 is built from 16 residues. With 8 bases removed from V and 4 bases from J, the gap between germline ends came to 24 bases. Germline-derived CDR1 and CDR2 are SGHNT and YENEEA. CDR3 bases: TGTGCCAGCGGGCTGGGGTTGGGAGAGCCTCCATACGAGCAGTACTTC. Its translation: CASGLGLGEPPYEQYF.

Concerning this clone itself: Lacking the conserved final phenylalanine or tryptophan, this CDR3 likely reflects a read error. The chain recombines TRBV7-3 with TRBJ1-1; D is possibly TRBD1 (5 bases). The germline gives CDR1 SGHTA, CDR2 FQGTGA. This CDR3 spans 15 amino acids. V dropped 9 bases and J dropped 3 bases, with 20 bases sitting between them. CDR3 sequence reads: CASLPSGGLYTEAFI. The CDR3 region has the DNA TGTGCCAGTCTCCCCTCCGGGGGGTTGTACACTGAAGCTTTCATT.

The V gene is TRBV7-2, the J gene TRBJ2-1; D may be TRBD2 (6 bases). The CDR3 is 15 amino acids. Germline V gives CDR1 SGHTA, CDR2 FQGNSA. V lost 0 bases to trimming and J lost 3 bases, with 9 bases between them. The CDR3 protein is CASSLAGGFYNEQFF. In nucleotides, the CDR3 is TGTGCCAGCAGCTTAGCGGGAGGTTTCTACAATGAGCAGTTCTTC.

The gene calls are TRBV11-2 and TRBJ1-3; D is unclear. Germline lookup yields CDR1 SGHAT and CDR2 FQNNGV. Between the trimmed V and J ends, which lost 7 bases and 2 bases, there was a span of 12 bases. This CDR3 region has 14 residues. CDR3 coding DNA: TGTGCCAGCACCGCCGCGGGAGCTGGAAACACCATATATTTT. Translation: CASTAAGAGNTIYF. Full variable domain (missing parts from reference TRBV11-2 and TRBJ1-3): EAGVAQSPRYKIIEKRQSVAFWCNPISGHATLYWYQQILGQGPKLLIQFQNNGVVDDSQLPKDRFSAERLKGVDSTLKIQPAKLEDSAVYLCASTAAGAGNTIYFGEGSWLTVV.

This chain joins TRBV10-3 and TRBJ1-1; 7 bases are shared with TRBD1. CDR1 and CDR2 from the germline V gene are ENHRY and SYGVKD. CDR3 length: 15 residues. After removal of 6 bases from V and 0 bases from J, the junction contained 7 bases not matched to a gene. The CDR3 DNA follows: TGTGCCATCAGACTCCCGGGACAGATGAACACTGAAGCTTTCTTT. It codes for CAIRLPGQMNTEAFF.

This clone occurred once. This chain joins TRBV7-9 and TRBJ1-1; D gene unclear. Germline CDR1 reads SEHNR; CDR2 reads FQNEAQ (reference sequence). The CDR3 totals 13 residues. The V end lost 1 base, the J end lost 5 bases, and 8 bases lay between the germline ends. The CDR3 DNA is TGTGCCAGCAGCTTAGAGGAGGGAACTGAAGCTTTCTTT. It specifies CASSLEEGTEAFF.

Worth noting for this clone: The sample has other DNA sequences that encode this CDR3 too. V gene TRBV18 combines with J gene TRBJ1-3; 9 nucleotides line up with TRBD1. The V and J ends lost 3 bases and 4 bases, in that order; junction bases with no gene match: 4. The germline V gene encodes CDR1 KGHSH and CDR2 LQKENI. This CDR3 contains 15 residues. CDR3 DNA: TGTGCCAGCTCACCGGGGACAGGGTCCGGAAACACCATATATTTT. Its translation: CASSPGTGSGNTIYF.

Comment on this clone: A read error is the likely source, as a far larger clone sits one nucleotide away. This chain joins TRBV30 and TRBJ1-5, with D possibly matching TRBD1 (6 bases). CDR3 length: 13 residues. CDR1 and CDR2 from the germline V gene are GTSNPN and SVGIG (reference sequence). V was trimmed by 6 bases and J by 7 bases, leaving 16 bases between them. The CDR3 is CACSRGNGQPQHF. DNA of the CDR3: TGTGCCTGTAGTAGGGGGAACGGGCAGCCCCAGCATTTT.

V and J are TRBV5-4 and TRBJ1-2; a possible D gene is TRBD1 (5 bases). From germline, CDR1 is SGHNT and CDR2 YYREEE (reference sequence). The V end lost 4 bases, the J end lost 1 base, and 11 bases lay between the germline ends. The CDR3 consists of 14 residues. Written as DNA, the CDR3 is TGTGCCAGCAGCAAGGCAGGGAATAACTATGGCTACACCTTC. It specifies CASSKAGNNYGYTF.

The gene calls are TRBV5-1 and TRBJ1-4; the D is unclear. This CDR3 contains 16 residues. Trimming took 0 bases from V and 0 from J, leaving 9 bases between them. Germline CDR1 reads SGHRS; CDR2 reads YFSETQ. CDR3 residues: CASSLVGGATNEKLFF. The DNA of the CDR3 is TGCGCCAGCAGCTTGGTAGGTGGAGCAACTAATGAAAAACTGTTTTTT. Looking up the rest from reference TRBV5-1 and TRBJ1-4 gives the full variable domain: KAGVTQTPRYLIKTRGQQVTLSCSPISGHRSVSWYQQTPGQGLQFLFEYFSETQRNKGNFPGRFSGRQFSNSRSEMNVSTLELGDSALYLCASSLVGGATNEKLFFGSGTQLSVL.

CDR3 DNA sequence: TGTGCCAGCAGGATTATGGGGACCGGGGAGCTGTTTTTT. As protein: CASRIMGTGELFF. V and J are TRBV2 and TRBJ2-2; no firm D call. The length of the CDR3 is 13 residues. Per germline, CDR1 SNHLY and CDR2 FYNNEI. V lost 6 bases, J lost 5 bases, and 10 bases lay in between.

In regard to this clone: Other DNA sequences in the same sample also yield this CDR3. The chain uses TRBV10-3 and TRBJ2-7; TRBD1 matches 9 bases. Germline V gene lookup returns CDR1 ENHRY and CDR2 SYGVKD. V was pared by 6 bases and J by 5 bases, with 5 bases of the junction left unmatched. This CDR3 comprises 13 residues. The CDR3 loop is CAIRGQGLDEQYF. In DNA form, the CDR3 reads TGTGCCATCAGGGGACAGGGTCTTGACGAGCAGTACTTC.

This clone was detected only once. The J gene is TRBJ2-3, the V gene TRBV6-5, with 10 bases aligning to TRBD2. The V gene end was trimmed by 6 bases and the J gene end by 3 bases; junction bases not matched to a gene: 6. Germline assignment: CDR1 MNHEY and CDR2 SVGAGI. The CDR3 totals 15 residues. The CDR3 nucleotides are TGTGCCAGCAGCCCGCGGACTAGCGGTACAGATACGCAGTATTTT. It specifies CASSPRTSGTDTQYF.

The CDR3 coding sequence is TGTGCCAGTAGTATCGGCCATTCAAACTATGGCTACACCTTC. It is translated as CASSIGHSNYGYTF. This chain links TRBV19 with TRBJ1-2; D gene uncertain. The germline V and J ends were trimmed by 3 bases and 2 bases, with 10 bases remaining between them. The germline V gene has CDR1 LNHDA and CDR2 SQIVND (reference sequence). This CDR3 is built from 14 residues.

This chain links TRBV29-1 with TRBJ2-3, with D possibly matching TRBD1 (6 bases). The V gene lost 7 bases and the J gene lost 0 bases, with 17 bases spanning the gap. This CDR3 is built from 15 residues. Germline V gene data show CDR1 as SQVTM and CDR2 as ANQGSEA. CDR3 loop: CSAIQGAFSTDTQYF. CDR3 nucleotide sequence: TGCAGCGCAATACAGGGAGCCTTTAGCACAGATACGCAGTATTTT.

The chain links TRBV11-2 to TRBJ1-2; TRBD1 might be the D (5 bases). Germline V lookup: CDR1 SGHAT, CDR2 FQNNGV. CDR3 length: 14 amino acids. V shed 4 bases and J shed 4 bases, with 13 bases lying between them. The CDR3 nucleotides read TGTGCCAGCAGCTCCTACGCCGGGGCCTATGGCTACACCTTC. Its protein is CASSSYAGAYGYTF.

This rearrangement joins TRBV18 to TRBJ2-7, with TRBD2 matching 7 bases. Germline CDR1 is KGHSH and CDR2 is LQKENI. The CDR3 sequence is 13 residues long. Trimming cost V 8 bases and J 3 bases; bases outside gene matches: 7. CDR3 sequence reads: CASHGGGVYEQYF. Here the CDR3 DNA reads TGTGCCAGCCACGGGGGAGGGGTCTACGAGCAGTACTTC. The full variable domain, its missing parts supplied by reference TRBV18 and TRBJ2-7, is NAGVMQNPRHLVRRRGQEARLRCSPMKGHSHVYWYRQLPEEGLKFMVYLQKENIIDESGMPKERFSAEFPKEGPSILRIQQVVRGDSAAYFCASHGGGVYEQYFGPGTRLTVT.

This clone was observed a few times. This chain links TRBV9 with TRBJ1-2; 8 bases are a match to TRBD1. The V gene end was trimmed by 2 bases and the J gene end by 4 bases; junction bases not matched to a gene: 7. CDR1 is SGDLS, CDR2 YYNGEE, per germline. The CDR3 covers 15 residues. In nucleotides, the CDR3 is TGTGCCAGCAGCGTCACAGGGGGTTCTCCCTATGGCTACACCTTC. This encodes CASSVTGGSPYGYTF.

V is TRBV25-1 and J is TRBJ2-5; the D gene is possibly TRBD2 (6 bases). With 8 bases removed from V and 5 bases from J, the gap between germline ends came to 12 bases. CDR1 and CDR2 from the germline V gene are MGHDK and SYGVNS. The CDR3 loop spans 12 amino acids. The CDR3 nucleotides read TGTGCCAGCGGCCGGAGGGGCGAGACCCAGTACTTC. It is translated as CASGRRGETQYF.

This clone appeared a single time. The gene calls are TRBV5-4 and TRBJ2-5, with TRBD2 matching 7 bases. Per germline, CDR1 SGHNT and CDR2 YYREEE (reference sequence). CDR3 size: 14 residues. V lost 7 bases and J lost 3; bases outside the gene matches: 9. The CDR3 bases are TGTGCCAGCCGAGAGGCGGGAGCAGAAGAGACCCAGTACTTC. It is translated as CASREAGAEETQYF.

The CDR3 loop reads CASSLDRVRYTF. The CDR3 DNA reads TGTGCCAGCAGCTTGGACAGGGTGCGGTACACCTTC. V gene TRBV5-4 combines with J gene TRBJ1-2; D might be TRBD1 (6 bases). CDR3 length: 12 residues. V was trimmed by 0 bases and J by 11 bases, leaving 11 bases between them. Per germline, CDR1 SGHNT and CDR2 YYREEE (reference sequence).

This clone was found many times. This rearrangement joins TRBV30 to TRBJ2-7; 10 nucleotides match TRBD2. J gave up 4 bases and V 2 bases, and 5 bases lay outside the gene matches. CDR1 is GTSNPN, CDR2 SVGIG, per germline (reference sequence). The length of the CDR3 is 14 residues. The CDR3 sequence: CAWSRGLAIYEQYF. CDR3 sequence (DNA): TGTGCCTGGAGTAGGGGACTAGCGATATACGAGCAGTACTTC.

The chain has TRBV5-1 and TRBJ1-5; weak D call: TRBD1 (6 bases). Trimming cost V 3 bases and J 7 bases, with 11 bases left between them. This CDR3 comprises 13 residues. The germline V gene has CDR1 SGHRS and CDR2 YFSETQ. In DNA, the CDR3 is TGCGCCAGCAGCTGGGGGCCCGAACAGCCCCAGCATTTT. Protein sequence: CASSWGPEQPQHF.